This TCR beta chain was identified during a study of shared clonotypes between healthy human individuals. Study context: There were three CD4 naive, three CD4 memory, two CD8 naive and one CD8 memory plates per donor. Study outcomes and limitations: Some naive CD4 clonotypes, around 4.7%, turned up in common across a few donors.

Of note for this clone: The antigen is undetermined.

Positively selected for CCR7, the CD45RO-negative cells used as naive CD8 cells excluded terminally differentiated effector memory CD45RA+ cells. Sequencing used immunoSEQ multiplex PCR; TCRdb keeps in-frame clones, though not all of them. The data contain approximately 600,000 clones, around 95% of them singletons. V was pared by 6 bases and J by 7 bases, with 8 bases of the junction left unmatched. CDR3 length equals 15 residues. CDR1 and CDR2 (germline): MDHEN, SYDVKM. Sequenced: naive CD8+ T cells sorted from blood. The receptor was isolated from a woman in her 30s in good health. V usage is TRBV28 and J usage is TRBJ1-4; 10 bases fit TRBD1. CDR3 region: CASSARTGGTEKLFF. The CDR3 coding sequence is TGTGCCAGCAGCGCGAGGACAGGGGGGACTGAAAAACTGTTTTTT.